Shown below are 23 T cell receptor beta chains from a single sample sequenced in a study of CD8 T cells in ankylosing spondylitis. TCRdb redid the calling of the 5' RACE reads with MiXCR, one entry per CDR3 protein. The table includes 30,000 to 45,000 distinct CDR3 sequences, about 9.3% detected once. The sequenced sample was blood, either unsorted or a sorted T cell fraction (not recorded which). These TCRs come from a male donor with ankylosing spondylitis or in good health (not recorded which).

This clonotype occurred many times. The rearrangement links TRBV27 to TRBJ2-7; 7 bases align to TRBD2. Per germline, CDR1 MNHEY and CDR2 SMNVEV (reference sequence). The CDR3 contains 16 residues. V was clipped by 3 bases and J by 7 bases; unmatched bases: 15. Here the CDR3 DNA reads TGTGCCAGCAGTTTTCAGCGGAGCGGGGCGGCTTATGAGCAGTACTTC. Its protein product is CASSFQRSGAAYEQYF.

This clonotype was observed many times. The chain uses TRBV6-2 or TRBV6-3 and TRBJ1-5; tentative D call: TRBD1 (6 bases). CDR3 length: 15 residues. Germline CDR1 and CDR2: MNHEY and SVGEGT. V lost 6 bases, J lost 4 bases, and 16 bases lay in between. The DNA for the CDR3 is TGTGCCAGCAGCGTGGACAGTCTGGGTAATCAGCCCCAGCATTTT. This codes for CASSVDSLGNQPQHF.

This clonotype was found many times. V gene TRBV6-2 or TRBV6-3 combines with J gene TRBJ2-1, with TRBD2 identical over 11 bases. CDR3 length equals 16 residues. Germline CDR1 is MNHEY and CDR2 is SVGEGT. The trim removed 3 bases at V and 2 bases at J, leaving 3 bases unmatched. As DNA, the CDR3 is TGTGCCAGCAGTTATACTAGCGGGAGTACCTACAATGAGCAGTTCTTC. This gives the protein CASSYTSGSTYNEQFF.

This clonotype was counted at least ten times. This chain links TRBV6-2 or TRBV6-3 with TRBJ2-1; TRBD1 is a possible D gene (5 bases). CDR3 length equals 13 residues. V dropped 6 bases and J dropped 4 bases, with 10 bases sitting between them. Germline CDR1 and CDR2: MNHEY and SVGEGT. The CDR3 loop reads CASRPDRYNEQFF. The CDR3 DNA sequence: TGTGCCAGCAGACCCGACAGATACAATGAGCAGTTCTTC.

This clonotype was detected many times. The chain couples TRBV28 to TRBJ2-4; 10 nucleotides agree with TRBD1. CDR1 and CDR2 from the germline V gene are MDHEN and SYDVKM. Losses at the gene ends were 5 bases for V and 1 base for J; bases not matched to a gene: 5. The length of the CDR3 is 16 residues. The CDR3 coding sequence is TGTGCCAGCAGTCCGACAGGGGGCAAGGCCAAAAACATTCAGTACTTC. Its protein product is CASSPTGGKAKNIQYF.

This clonotype was detected a few times. V and J are TRBV2 and TRBJ2-2; 7 bases fit TRBD1. The J segment lost 3 bases and the V segment lost 4 bases, leaving 5 bases of the junction unmatched. The CDR3 is 15 amino acids. The germline V gene encodes CDR1 SNHLY and CDR2 FYNNEI. CDR3 sequence (DNA): TGTGCCAGCAGTGCCCAGGGGGTGGACACCGGGGAGCTGTTTTTT. Translated, it gives CASSAQGVDTGELFF.

The chain recombines TRBV11-2 with TRBJ2-5; TRBD1 is a possible D gene (7 bases). V dropped 5 bases and J dropped 2 bases, with 12 bases sitting between them. Germline V lookup: CDR1 SGHAT, CDR2 FQNNGV. The CDR3 has 14 residues. CDR3 residues: CASSRGTEQETQYF. The CDR3 DNA sequence: TGTGCCAGCAGCCGGGGGACAGAACAAGAGACCCAGTACTTC.

This clonotype occurred many times. The chain employs TRBV20-1 and TRBJ2-3; the match to TRBD2 covers 8 bases. The CDR3 totals 18 residues. Per the germline V gene, CDR1 is DFQATT and CDR2 is SNEGSKA (reference sequence). The V gene end was trimmed by 6 bases and the J gene end by 0 bases; junction bases not matched to a gene: 17. CDR3 sequence (DNA): TGCAGTGCCTCCATCTCTATGGGGGGCGGGAGGAGCACAGATACGCAGTATTTT. It encodes CSASISMGGGRSTDTQYF.

This clonotype occurred many times. The chain is built from TRBV28 and TRBJ1-6; TRBD1 aligns across 8 bases. Per germline, CDR1 MDHEN and CDR2 SYDVKM. The CDR3 sequence is 16 residues long. V lost 1 base to trimming and J lost 7 bases; unmatched junction nucleotides: 6. CDR3 protein: CASSLSWTGNNSPLHF. CDR3 coding DNA: TGTGCCAGCAGTTTATCTTGGACAGGGAACAATTCACCCCTCCACTTT.

This clonotype was seen at least ten times. The chain recombines TRBV5-1 with TRBJ2-2; TRBD2 is a possible D gene (6 bases). Germline V gene data show CDR1 as SGHRS and CDR2 as YFSETQ. V was cut by 6 bases and J by 0 bases, with 12 bases left in between. This CDR3 contains 15 residues. CDR3 amino acids: CASTIADPNTGELFF. The CDR3, as DNA: TGCGCCAGCACCATAGCGGATCCGAACACCGGGGAGCTGTTTTTT.

This clonotype has ten or more counts. The chain carries TRBV20-1 and TRBJ2-3; 9 bases line up with TRBD2. Germline CDR1 reads DFQATT; CDR2 reads SNEGSKA (reference sequence). The CDR3 has 13 residues. In DNA form, the CDR3 reads TGCAGCCCTTCGACTAGCGGTACAGATACGCAGTATTTT. Amino acids: CSPSTSGTDTQYF.

This clonotype was seen at least ten times. The chain has TRBV2 and TRBJ2-3; TRBD1 is a possible D gene (6 bases). The CDR3 contains 17 residues. The V and J ends lost 2 bases and 1 base respectively, with 16 bases between them. The germline V gene has CDR1 SNHLY and CDR2 FYNNEI. The CDR3: CASSESWGQFGTDTQYF. CDR3 DNA: TGTGCCAGCAGTGAATCCTGGGGGCAATTTGGCACAGATACGCAGTATTTT.

This clonotype came up many times. The chain carries TRBV3-1 and TRBJ1-3, with D unresolved. There are 16 residues in the CDR3. The V gene lost 4 bases and the J gene lost 4 bases, with 17 bases spanning the gap. In germline, CDR1 is LGHDT, CDR2 YNNKEL (reference sequence). The CDR3, as DNA: TGTGCCAGCAGCCGCGCCGGACCAGGTGAAGGAAACACCATATATTTT. Translated: CASSRAGPGEGNTIYF. Variable domain in full (rest from reference TRBV3-1 and TRBJ1-3): DTAVSQTPKYLVTQMGNDKSIKCEQNLGHDTMYWYKQDSKKFLKIMFSYNNKELIINETVPNRFSPKSPDKAHLNLHINSLELGDSAVYFCASSRAGPGEGNTIYFGEGSWLTVV.

This clonotype was counted many times. The chain links TRBV5-1 to TRBJ2-7; D unclear. This CDR3 has 13 amino acids. Trimming cost V 4 bases and J 5 bases, with 13 bases left between them. CDR1 SGHRS and CDR2 YFSETQ come from the germline V gene. The CDR3 DNA sequence: TGCGCCAGCAGCCAGATAGCTTCTGACGAGCAGTACTTC. Translation: CASSQIASDEQYF.

In its sample, this clonotype was seen a few times. The chain has TRBV4-1 and TRBJ2-5; no firm D call. Trimming cost V 1 base and J 0 bases, with 6 bases left between them. This CDR3 has 14 amino acids. Looked up from germline, CDR1 is MGHRA and CDR2 is YSYEKL. The CDR3 DNA sequence: TGCGCCAGCAGCCAAGCGACCTACCAAGAGACCCAGTACTTC. Translation: CASSQATYQETQYF.

This clonotype was observed many times. The gene calls are TRBV6-2 or TRBV6-3 and TRBJ2-2, with TRBD2 matching over 8 bases. Germline V gives CDR1 MNHEY, CDR2 SVGEGT. V lost 5 bases, J lost 2 bases, and 10 bases stayed unmatched. The CDR3 totals 17 residues. CDR3 sequence (DNA): TGTGCCAGCAGTCACCGGAGAGTAGCGGGAAACACCGGGGAGCTGTTTTTT. Translated: CASSHRRVAGNTGELFF.

The chain joins TRBV19 to TRBJ2-7; 7 bases fit TRBD1. V dropped 5 bases and J dropped 2; count of bases not matched to a gene: 6. From germline, CDR1 is LNHDA and CDR2 SQIVND (reference sequence). The CDR3 consists of 14 residues. The CDR3 DNA reads TGTGCCAGTAGTGCCGGGACAGTTGCCTACGAGCAGTACTTC. Its translation: CASSAGTVAYEQYF.

This clonotype appeared many times. This sequence joins TRBV4-1 and TRBJ2-7, with 15 bases identical to TRBD2. CDR3 length: 21 amino acids. The J segment lost 3 bases and the V segment lost 0 bases, leaving 15 bases of the junction unmatched. The V gene's germline CDR1 is MGHRA and CDR2 YSYEKL. CDR3 coding DNA: TGCGCCAGCAGCCAAGATTCCGCCGTAAAGGGACTAGCGGGAGGTCGCTACGAGCAGTACTTC. Its translation: CASSQDSAVKGLAGGRYEQYF.

This clonotype was recorded at least ten times. The chain employs TRBV20-1 and TRBJ2-2; no clear D. Germline V lookup: CDR1 DFQATT, CDR2 SNEGSKA (reference sequence). The V gene lost 0 bases and the J gene lost 1 base, with 9 bases spanning the gap. This CDR3 spans 15 amino acids. The CDR3, as DNA: TGCAGTGCTAGAGACGGCGGTAAGAACACCGGGGAGCTGTTTTTT. Its translation: CSARDGGKNTGELFF.

This clonotype was detected ten times or more. The chain is built from TRBV20-1 and TRBJ2-5; a weak D match, TRBD2 (6 bases). The CDR3 runs 13 residues. Per the germline V gene, CDR1 is DFQATT and CDR2 is SNEGSKA (reference sequence). V lost 4 bases, J lost 1 base, and 10 bases lay in between. Here the CDR3 DNA reads TGCAGTGCTATTGCGGGGATCCAAGAGACCCAGTACTTC. Protein product: CSAIAGIQETQYF.

This clonotype showed up many times. This chain joins TRBV20-1 and TRBJ2-1; D is ambiguous. The CDR3 is made up of 13 amino acids. Per germline, CDR1 DFQATT and CDR2 SNEGSKA (reference sequence). V lost 0 bases and J lost 5, with 8 bases in between. CDR3 sequence (DNA): TGCAGTGCTAGAGACCGGGCTAACAATGAGCAGTTCTTC. It translates to CSARDRANNEQFF.

The genes are TRBV19 and TRBJ2-2, with D perhaps matching TRBD1 or TRBD2 (6 bases each). V was pared by 0 bases and J by 4 bases, with 9 bases between. The CDR3 runs to 15 residues. Germline lookup yields CDR1 LNHDA and CDR2 SQIVND (reference sequence). This chain's CDR3 is CASSIDKGGTGELFF. The CDR3 DNA is TGTGCCAGTAGTATAGATAAGGGGGGCACCGGGGAGCTGTTTTTT. Together with reference TRBV19 and TRBJ2-2, the CDR3 gives the full variable domain: DGGITQSPKYLFRKEGQNVTLSCEQNLNHDAMYWYRQDPGQGLRLIYYSQIVNDFQKGDIAEGYSVSREKKESFPLTVTSAQKNPTAFYLCASSIDKGGTGELFFGEGSRLTVL.

This clonotype was recorded many times. V gene TRBV7-9 combines with J gene TRBJ2-4; TRBD1 or TRBD2 may be the D gene (6 bases each). The CDR3 totals 17 residues. Germline loops: CDR1 SEHNR, CDR2 FQNEAQ (reference sequence). The V and J ends lost 4 bases and 5 bases respectively, with 21 bases between them. The CDR3 is CASSSREAAGGENIQYF. The CDR3 coding sequence is TGTGCCAGCAGCTCCCGGGAAGCGGCCGGGGGCGAAAACATTCAGTACTTC.